This T cell receptor beta chain was observed in a study of OX40 agonist ivuxolimab in advanced cancers. The CDR3 has 17 amino acids. V was pared by 5 bases and J by 3 bases, with 14 bases of the junction left unmatched. CDR1 is MNHEY, CDR2 SMNVEV, per germline (reference sequence). This table comes from immunoSEQ multiplex PCR, and its TCRdb copy is limited to in-frame clones, with some not included. The data show about 78,000 clones, with about nine tenths seen just once and over 0.2% held by the top ten. Sequencing used CD4+ or CD8+ T cells sorted from blood, obtained in a trial of the OX40 agonist ivuxolimab. The sequence derives from an adult with an advanced solid tumor such as melanoma, head and neck, liver or kidney cancer. The rearrangement uses TRBV27 and TRBJ2-7; 9 nucleotides match TRBD1. The CDR3 region is CASSPGTGKIGNYEQYF. Written as DNA, the CDR3 is TGTGCCAGCAGTCCCGGGACAGGGAAGATCGGAAACTACGAGCAGTACTTC.